This T cell receptor beta chain was found in a study of cytotoxic CD8 clonotypes in ibrutinib-treated CLL. Germline loops: CDR1 SEHNR, CDR2 FQNEAQ (reference sequence). V lost 5 bases and J lost 4; bases outside the gene matches: 6. The CDR3 is 15 amino acids. The method was immunoSEQ multiplex PCR; TCRdb's version includes in-frame clones alone and lacks a portion of them. Altogether approximately 53,000 clones are present, approximately 87% being singletons, with the ten largest covering around 20%. The gene calls are TRBV7-9 and TRBJ2-1, with 9 bases lining up with TRBD2. The material was PBMCs, obtained after 24 months of ibrutinib treatment. This TCR derives from a human donor with chronic lymphocytic leukemia. CDR3 nucleotide sequence: TGTGCCAGCAGCCGTAGCGGGAGATCGTACAATGAGCAGTTCTTC. It is translated as CASSRSGRSYNEQFF.